One and the same sample provided the 22 T cell receptor beta chains below, sequenced in a study of early T cells in non-severe SARS-CoV-2 infection. TCRdb re-called the 5' RACE reads with MiXCR, one entry per CDR3 protein. The sample has 50,000 or so distinct CDR3 sequences; 5.6% are singletons. The sequencing sample was made of whole blood. These receptors were taken from an adult who was a healthcare worker with PCR-confirmed SARS-CoV-2 infection or an uninfected control (not recorded which).

The chain links TRBV2 to TRBJ2-3; 7 bases align to TRBD2. Germline V lookup: CDR1 SNHLY, CDR2 FYNNEI. This CDR3 has 15 residues. The V gene end was trimmed by 8 bases and the J gene end by 2 bases; junction bases not matched to a gene: 10. CDR3: CASVPTSPDTDTQYF. The CDR3 bases are TGTGCCAGCGTTCCGACTAGCCCCGACACAGATACGCAGTATTTT.

The table lists this clonotype with many counts. The chain links TRBV3-1 to TRBJ1-3; 10 bases line up with TRBD1. The length of the CDR3 is 17 residues. Losses at the gene ends were 4 bases for V and 0 bases for J; bases not matched to a gene: 6. Germline assignment: CDR1 LGHDT and CDR2 YNNKEL (reference sequence). CDR3: CASSRLGQGGSGNTIYF. The CDR3 region has the DNA TGTGCCAGCAGCCGCCTTGGACAGGGGGGCTCTGGAAACACCATATATTTT.

The CDR3 region is CSSRGIESSYTF. The CDR3 coding sequence is TGCAGCTCCCGGGGTATCGAGAGTAGCTACACCTTC. This rearrangement joins TRBV29-1 to TRBJ1-2; D gene uncertain. The germline V gene has CDR1 SQVTM and CDR2 ANQGSEA. This CDR3 has 12 residues. The V end was cut by 8 bases, the J end by 9 bases, with 19 bases between.

The chain joins TRBV3-1 to TRBJ2-7; TRBD2 matches 8 bases. Germline V gene data show CDR1 as LGHDT and CDR2 as YNNKEL (reference sequence). V was clipped by 1 base and J by 6 bases; unmatched bases: 11. The CDR3 length is 16 residues. DNA for the CDR3: TGTGCCAGCAGCCAAGTGGCGGGAGGACGGTTCCGCGAGCAGTACTTC. This encodes CASSQVAGGRFREQYF.

This chain connects TRBV7-8 to TRBJ2-5, with D tentatively TRBD1 or TRBD2 (5 bases each). The CDR3 consists of 16 residues. The germline CDR1 and CDR2 sequences are SGHVS and FQNEAQ. The V end was cut by 5 bases, the J end by 2 bases, with 18 bases between. CDR3 in amino acids: CASSPIWGIGQETQYF. In DNA form, the CDR3 reads TGTGCCAGCAGCCCGATCTGGGGGATAGGGCAAGAGACCCAGTACTTC.

In its sample, this clonotype was seen many times. The V and J genes are TRBV5-5 and TRBJ2-1, with TRBD1 as a possible D gene (6 bases). This CDR3 region has 15 residues. CDR1 and CDR2 (germline): SGHKS, YYEKEE (reference sequence). V lost 5 bases to trimming and J lost 0 bases, with 12 bases between them. CDR3 sequence: CASSGQPSSYNEQFF. CDR3 coding DNA: TGTGCCAGCAGTGGACAGCCGAGCTCCTACAATGAGCAGTTCTTC.

This clonotype has ten or more counts. The chain carries TRBV5-4 and TRBJ2-2; D possibly corresponds to TRBD2 (6 bases). The CDR3 is 15 residues long. Trimming took off 4 bases at V and 6 bases at J, with 16 bases between the two ends. Germline V gene lookup returns CDR1 SGHNT and CDR2 YYREEE (reference sequence). This CDR3 is CASSPAGPTAGELFF. In nucleotides, the CDR3 is TGTGCCAGCAGCCCTGCGGGACCCACCGCCGGGGAGCTGTTTTTT.

The sample holds many counts of this clonotype. The chain couples TRBV29-1 to TRBJ1-1; no firm D call. Per germline, CDR1 SQVTM and CDR2 ANQGSEA. Trimming stripped 1 base from V and 3 bases from J, with 9 bases between. This CDR3 has 13 amino acids. The CDR3 nucleotides read TGCAGCGTTGAAGTTGCCGGGGACACTGAAGCTTTCTTT. This translates into CSVEVAGDTEAFF.

This clonotype was detected ten times or more. The V gene is TRBV7-2, the J gene TRBJ1-1; TRBD1 aligns across 8 bases. This CDR3 has 18 residues. The ends lost 5 bases at V and 2 bases at J; junction bases unmatched: 16. The V gene's germline CDR1 is SGHTA and CDR2 FQGNSA. The CDR3 loop reads CASSRAAGGTPRNTEAFF. Here the CDR3 DNA reads TGTGCCAGCAGCCGGGCCGCAGGGGGCACCCCGCGAAACACTGAAGCTTTCTTT.

Only a few counts were recorded for this clonotype. The chain is built from TRBV6-1 and TRBJ1-6; D is undetermined. The CDR3 runs to 14 residues. CDR1 and CDR2 (germline): MNHNS, SASEGT. Trimming removed 1 base at V and 13 bases at J, with 14 bases between. The CDR3: CASSEVRVPEPLHF. As DNA, the CDR3 is TGTGCCAGCAGTGAAGTCCGGGTCCCGGAGCCCCTCCACTTT.

This clonotype came up many times. The junction differs from germline at one of its ends, possibly a read error. V is TRBV29-1 and J is TRBJ2-3; 7 nucleotides line up with TRBD2. Per germline, CDR1 SQVTM and CDR2 ANQGSEA. This CDR3 region has 15 residues. DNA for the CDR3: TGCAGCGTGGAAGAGGAACGGGAGGGCACAGATACGCAGTATTTT. Its translation: CSVEEEREGTDTQYF.

The chain links TRBV5-4 to TRBJ2-7, with a weak D call TRBD2 (5 bases). The germline V gene encodes CDR1 SGHNT and CDR2 YYREEE (reference sequence). With 5 bases removed from V and 7 bases from J, the gap between germline ends came to 13 bases. There are 12 residues in the CDR3. The CDR3 region has the DNA TGTGCCAGCAGTCGAGGGTTAGGGGAGCAGTACTTC. The encoded protein is CASSRGLGEQYF.

Ten or more counts support this clonotype. The V call is TRBV2, the J call TRBJ2-3; TRBD2 matches at 7 bases. Germline assignment: CDR1 SNHLY and CDR2 FYNNEI. The J segment lost 3 bases and the V segment lost 10 bases, leaving 22 bases of the junction unmatched. The length of the CDR3 is 18 residues. DNA of the CDR3: TGTGCCACAAGGGGAGGTAGCGGGCCGAACCCAGAAACAGATACGCAGTATTTT. As protein: CATRGGSGPNPETDTQYF.

This clonotype was counted ten times or more. Here the CDR3 reads CASSQASGGAETQYF. The CDR3 nucleotides read TGCGCCAGCAGCCAGGCAAGCGGGGGGGCCGAGACCCAGTACTTC. V gene TRBV4-3 combines with J gene TRBJ2-5; 10 bases align to TRBD2. With 3 bases clipped from V and 5 bases from J, the junction kept 6 bases outside the gene matches. Germline CDR1 is LGHNA and CDR2 is YSLEER. CDR3 length: 15 residues.

This clonotype was seen at least ten times. The rearrangement links TRBV4-1 to TRBJ1-1, with D possibly TRBD1 on 6 matching bases. The germline V gene encodes CDR1 MGHRA and CDR2 YSYEKL. The ends were cut back, 0 bases at V and 5 bases at J, with 13 bases in the middle. The CDR3 has 15 residues. The CDR3 loop is CASSQEGRGWTEAFF. CDR3 nucleotides: TGCGCCAGCAGCCAAGAGGGCAGGGGATGGACTGAAGCTTTCTTT.

The chain recombines TRBV5-4 with TRBJ1-5; no definite D call. The length of the CDR3 is 15 residues. The ends were cut back, 1 base at V and 0 bases at J, with 8 bases in the middle. Germline V gene lookup returns CDR1 SGHNT and CDR2 YYREEE (reference sequence). The CDR3 coding sequence is TGTGCCAGCAGCTTGAACCCTTATAGCAATCAGCCCCAGCATTTT. Residues: CASSLNPYSNQPQHF.

In this sample, this clonotype turned up many times. The chain combines TRBV29-1 with TRBJ1-1; D remains unclear. Trimming removed 6 bases at V and 1 base at J, with 3 bases between. Germline loops: CDR1 SQVTM, CDR2 ANQGSEA. This CDR3 contains 10 residues. The CDR3 here is CSVANTEAFF. The CDR3 bases are TGCAGCGTGGCGAACACTGAAGCTTTCTTT. Together with reference TRBV29-1 and TRBJ1-1, the CDR3 gives the full variable domain: SAVISQKPSRDICQRGTSLTIQCQVDSQVTMMFWYRQQPGQSLTLIATANQGSEATYESGFVIDKFPISRPNLTFSTLTVSNMSPEDSSIYLCSVANTEAFFGQGTRLTVV.

Details on this clonotype: Given a much more abundant clone one base away, this may be a read error. The chain has TRBV6-2 or TRBV6-3 and TRBJ2-7; 14 nucleotides line up with TRBD2. The CDR3 runs to 14 residues. The ends lost 6 bases at V and 3 bases at J; junction bases unmatched: 1. The V gene's germline CDR1 is MNHEY and CDR2 SVGEGT. The DNA of the CDR3 is TGTGCCAGCAGGGGACTAGCGGGGGTCTACGAGCAGTACTTC. It specifies CASRGLAGVYEQYF.

The V gene is TRBV7-2, the J gene TRBJ1-6; no reliable D call. The V and J ends lost 5 bases and 5 bases respectively, with 4 bases between them. This CDR3 spans 12 amino acids. In germline, CDR1 is SGHTA, CDR2 FQGNSA. CDR3 DNA sequence: TGTGCCAGCAGCCAGAATAATTCACCCCTCCACTTT. Its protein product is CASSQNNSPLHF.

This clonotype was observed many times. The CDR3 sequence: CASRKTPGTHRGYTF. In DNA form, the CDR3 reads TGTGCCAGCAGAAAAACTCCCGGGACCCACAGGGGCTACACCTTC. This sequence joins TRBV7-9 and TRBJ1-2, with D perhaps TRBD1 (5 bases). Trimming removed 6 bases at V and 8 bases at J, with 22 bases between. There are 15 residues in the CDR3. In germline, CDR1 is SEHNR, CDR2 FQNEAQ (reference sequence). Together with reference TRBV7-9 and TRBJ1-2, the CDR3 gives the full variable domain: DTGVSQNPRHKITKRGQNVTFRCDPISEHNRLYWYRQTLGQGPEFLTYFQNEAQLEKSRLLSDRFSAERPKGSFSTLEIQRTEQGDSAMYLCASRKTPGTHRGYTFGSGTRLTVV.

This clonotype was recorded many times. This rearrangement joins TRBV7-9 to TRBJ2-3; D call uncertain. CDR1 and CDR2 (germline): SEHNR, FQNEAQ (reference sequence). The V and J ends lost 5 bases and 2 bases respectively, with 2 bases between them. This CDR3 is built from 11 residues. CDR3 residues: CASSVTDTQYF. The CDR3 nucleotides read TGTGCCAGCAGCGTCACAGATACGCAGTATTTT.

The chain employs TRBV6-1 and TRBJ2-1; D is possibly TRBD1 (5 bases). CDR1 MNHNS and CDR2 SASEGT come from the germline V gene. V shed 1 base and J shed 9 bases, with 7 bases lying between them. This CDR3 has 12 amino acids. In DNA form, the CDR3 reads TGTGCCAGCAGTGAAGTTAGGGGTGAGCAGTTCTTC. Its protein product is CASSEVRGEQFF.